The clone carrying this T cell receptor beta chain appeared once. Its antigen is currently unknown. These data originate in a study of cytomegalovirus exposure and HLA in healthy donors. Findings of the study overall: Reported findings show TCR beta sequences accurately forecast HLA-A and HLA-B alleles in most subjects. Solely CMV serostatus was available to characterize immune exposure. Earlier findings revealed that most TCR beta V segments proved productive either about 87% or about 30% of the time. Investigators reported 150 to 200 TCR beta chains as tied to cytomegalovirus.

CDR3 length: 16 residues. V lost 4 bases and J lost 2; bases outside the gene matches: 10. Germline V gene data show CDR1 as KGHSH and CDR2 as LQKENI. Primers: 60 Vbeta forward and 13 Jbeta reverse. Assay used: immunoSEQ multiplex PCR; TCRdb lists only in-frame clones, some missing. The data contain around 210,000 clones, around 85% of them singletons. Sequencing input: PBMCs. The chain employs TRBV18 and TRBJ1-2, with 7 bases that match TRBD1. The source of this sequence is a man aged 45 to 65 in good health and CMV-seronegative. CDR3 residues: CASSLDRAPLNYGYTF. The CDR3 region has the DNA TGTGCCAGCTCACTCGACAGGGCCCCACTCAACTATGGCTACACCTTC.